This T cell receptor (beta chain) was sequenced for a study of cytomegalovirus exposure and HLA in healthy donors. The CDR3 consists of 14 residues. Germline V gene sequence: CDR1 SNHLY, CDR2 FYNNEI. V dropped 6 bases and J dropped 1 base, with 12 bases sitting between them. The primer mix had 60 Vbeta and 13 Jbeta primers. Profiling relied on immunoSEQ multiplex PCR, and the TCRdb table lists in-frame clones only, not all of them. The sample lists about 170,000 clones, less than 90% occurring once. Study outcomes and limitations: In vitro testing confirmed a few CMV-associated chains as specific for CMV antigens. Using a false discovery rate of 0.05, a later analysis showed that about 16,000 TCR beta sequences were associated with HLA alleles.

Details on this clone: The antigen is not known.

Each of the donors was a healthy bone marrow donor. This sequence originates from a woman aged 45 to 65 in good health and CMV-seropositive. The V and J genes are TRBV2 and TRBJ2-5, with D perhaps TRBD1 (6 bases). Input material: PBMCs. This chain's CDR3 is CASRETGFQETQYF. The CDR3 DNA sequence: TGTGCCAGCAGGGAGACAGGTTTCCAAGAGACCCAGTACTTC.